One TCR beta chain is described in this entry. Its matching antigen is unknown. The sample belongs to a study of Graves' ophthalmopathy and Graves' hyperthyroidism. Study summary: Peripheral blood sampling occurred at initial diagnosis, before any treatment.

Excluded: other autoimmune disease, uncontrolled infection, pregnancy or lactation. Findings and caveats of the study: Progression of ophthalmopathy was predicted by the model with roughly 70% sensitivity and around 72% specificity. A model of 13 signatures distinguished ophthalmopathy from stable hyperthyroidism at approximately 90% sensitivity and 81.08% specificity.

As the template, RNA transcripts were used to amplify TCR beta CDR3 regions. A first-round RT-PCR used HTBI primers, followed by a second-round multiplex PCR. MiXCR, applied by TCRdb to the multiplex PCR reads, yields one record per CDR3 protein. The sample includes hundreds of thousands of distinct CDR3 sequences, less than 55% seen only once; the top ten take approximately 51%. V was clipped by 6 bases and J by 7 bases; unmatched bases: 6. The CDR3 totals 14 residues. The chain recombines TRBV12-3 or TRBV12-4 with TRBJ1-6; 7 positions agree with TRBD1. The receptor was isolated from an adult man with Graves' ophthalmopathy. Sequences were obtained from peripheral blood. In DNA form, the CDR3 reads TGTGCCAGCAGCCTGAAACAGGGGAATTCACCCCTCCACTTT. This sequence encodes CASSLKQGNSPLHF.